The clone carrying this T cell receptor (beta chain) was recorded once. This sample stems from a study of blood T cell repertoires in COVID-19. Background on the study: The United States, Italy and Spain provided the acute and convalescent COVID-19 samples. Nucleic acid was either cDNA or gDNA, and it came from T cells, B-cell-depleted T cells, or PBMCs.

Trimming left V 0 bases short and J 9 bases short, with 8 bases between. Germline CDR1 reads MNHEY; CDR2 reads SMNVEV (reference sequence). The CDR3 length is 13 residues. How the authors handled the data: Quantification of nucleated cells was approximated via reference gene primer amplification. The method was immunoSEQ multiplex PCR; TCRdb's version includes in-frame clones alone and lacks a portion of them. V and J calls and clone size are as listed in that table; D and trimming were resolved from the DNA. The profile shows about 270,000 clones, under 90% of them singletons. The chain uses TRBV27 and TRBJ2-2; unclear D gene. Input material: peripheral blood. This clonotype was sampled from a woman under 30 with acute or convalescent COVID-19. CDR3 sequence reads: CASSLSILRELFF. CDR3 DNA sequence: TGTGCCAGCAGTTTATCTATCCTACGGGAGCTGTTTTTT.